This passage covers 31 T cell receptor beta chains from one sample sequenced in a study of cytomegalovirus exposure and HLA in healthy donors. This PCR relied on a set of 60 Vbeta primers and 13 Jbeta primers. Data came from immunoSEQ multiplex PCR; TCRdb stores just in-frame clones and leaves some out. There are roughly 97,000 clones in the sample; 76% occur only once, and around 5% lies in the top ten. The sample consisted of PBMCs. These receptors were collected from a woman in her late teens or twenties in good health and CMV-seropositive.

The V gene is TRBV29-1, the J gene TRBJ2-1; 7 nucleotides agree with TRBD2. The V gene end was trimmed by 5 bases and the J gene end by 5 bases; junction bases not matched to a gene: 6. This CDR3 region has 13 residues. The germline CDR1 and CDR2 sequences are SQVTM and ANQGSEA. Written as DNA, the CDR3 is TGCAGCGTTATCCAGCGGGGAGACAATGAGCAGTTCTTC. Protein product: CSVIQRGDNEQFF.

In its sample, this clone was seen once. The chain links TRBV13 to TRBJ2-7; D may be TRBD1 (6 bases). Germline CDR1 is PRHDT and CDR2 is FYEKMQ (reference sequence). The V gene lost 5 bases and the J gene lost 3 bases, with 17 bases spanning the gap. The CDR3 contains 15 residues. DNA of the CDR3: TGTGCCAGCAGCCCGACCGGGACAAATCACTACGAGCAGTACTTC. Encoded protein: CASSPTGTNHYEQYF.

The chain is built from TRBV28 and TRBJ1-5, with 7 bases aligning to TRBD1. Germline assignment: CDR1 MDHEN and CDR2 SYDVKM. The ends lost 4 bases at V and 0 bases at J; junction bases unmatched: 12. This CDR3 is 18 amino acids long. The CDR3 region is CASSSPDRASYSNQPQHF. The CDR3 nucleotides are TGTGCCAGCAGTTCGCCTGACAGGGCAAGCTATAGCAATCAGCCCCAGCATTTT.

In regard to this clone: Additional DNA sequences in this sample encode the identical CDR3. The chain is built from TRBV25-1 and TRBJ2-7, with a tentative D call TRBD1 (6 bases). Germline CDR1 MGHDK, CDR2 SYGVNS. The CDR3 is made up of 12 amino acids. V was shortened by 6 bases and J by 3 bases, with 9 bases between the two germline ends. Here the CDR3 reads CASRGQNYEQYF. DNA for the CDR3: TGTGCCAGCAGAGGACAGAACTACGAGCAGTACTTC.

The chain recombines TRBV9 with TRBJ1-1; 7 nucleotides align to TRBD1. Germline V gene data show CDR1 as SGDLS and CDR2 as YYNGEE. The CDR3 runs 13 residues. V shed 1 base, J shed 12 bases, and the junction held 9 bases outside the gene matches. The DNA for the CDR3 is TGTGCCAGCAGCGTACTCTCGGACAGGCCGACTTTCTTT. It is translated as CASSVLSDRPTFF. Full variable domain (outside the CDR3, taken from reference TRBV9 and TRBJ1-1): DSGVTQTPKHLITATGQRVTLRCSPRSGDLSVYWYQQSLDQGLQFLIQYYNGEERAKGNILERFSAQQFPDLHSELNLSSLELGDSALYFCASSVLSDRPTFFGQGTRLTVV.

This clone turned up a few times. The CDR3 bases are TGTGCCAGCAGCTACGGGACTAGCGGGAACGAGCAGTACTTC. Amino acid sequence: CASSYGTSGNEQYF. The J gene is TRBJ2-7, the V gene TRBV5-6; 13 bases map to TRBD2. This CDR3 has 14 residues. Unmatched junction bases numbered 2, after V lost 3 bases and J lost 5 bases. Germline V gene data show CDR1 as SGHDT and CDR2 as YYEEEE.

This clone was observed a handful of times. The V call is TRBV11-2, the J call TRBJ1-1, with D perhaps TRBD1 (5 bases). Germline V gene sequence: CDR1 SGHAT, CDR2 FQNNGV. The V end was cut by 2 bases, the J end by 1 base, with 5 bases between. CDR3 length: 13 amino acids. The CDR3 region is CASSLTGNTEAFF. DNA for the CDR3: TGTGCCAGCAGCTTAACAGGGAACACTGAAGCTTTCTTT.

V is TRBV11-2 and J is TRBJ1-1, with no clear D. Trimming shortened V by 1 base and J by 3 bases, and 12 bases separated the two germline ends. Per the germline V gene, CDR1 is SGHAT and CDR2 is FQNNGV. CDR3 length: 15 amino acids. CDR3: CASSLGSFVYTEAFF. CDR3 coding DNA: TGTGCCAGCAGCTTAGGTAGTTTCGTTTACACTGAAGCTTTCTTT.

This chain connects TRBV10-2 to TRBJ2-7, with no clear D. Germline CDR1 reads WSHSY; CDR2 reads SAAADI. This CDR3 is built from 12 residues. The ends were cut back, 3 bases at V and 10 bases at J, with 13 bases in the middle. CDR3 DNA: TGCGCCAGCAGTGACAATCCTACGAATCAGTACTTC. Translated: CASSDNPTNQYF.

This clone was observed once. The J gene is TRBJ1-5, the V gene TRBV19, with TRBD1 matching 8 bases. This CDR3 comprises 19 residues. The J segment lost 0 bases and the V segment lost 3 bases, leaving 13 bases of the junction unmatched. Germline V gene data show CDR1 as LNHDA and CDR2 as SQIVND (reference sequence). CDR3 sequence reads: CASSIPTGGIDPSNQPQHF. In nucleotides, the CDR3 is TGTGCCAGTAGTATCCCAACAGGGGGAATCGATCCTAGCAATCAGCCCCAGCATTTT.

This chain joins TRBV10-1 and TRBJ2-1; the match to TRBD2 covers 10 bases. V lost 2 bases and J lost 1; bases outside the gene matches: 5. The CDR3 has 17 amino acids. Germline V gene data show CDR1 as WNHNN and CDR2 as SYGVQD (reference sequence). The CDR3 is CASSETLLAGSYNEQFF. DNA of the CDR3: TGCGCCAGCAGTGAGACGTTACTAGCGGGATCCTACAATGAGCAGTTCTTC.

V is TRBV6-5 and J is TRBJ2-5; 7 nucleotides match TRBD2. There are 15 residues in the CDR3. Germline assignment: CDR1 MNHEY and CDR2 SVGAGI. V dropped 6 bases and J dropped 4; count of bases not matched to a gene: 11. CDR3 region: CASRPRAGDGETQYF. CDR3 DNA sequence: TGTGCCAGCAGACCGCGGGCGGGAGACGGAGAGACCCAGTACTTC.

The rearrangement joins TRBV7-3 to TRBJ2-7; TRBD1 matches at 9 bases. CDR1 is SGHTA, CDR2 FQGTGA, per germline. This CDR3 is 14 amino acids long. V trimming: 5 bases; J trimming: 6 bases; junction bases outside the gene matches: 8. The CDR3: CASSPGAQGAEQYF. CDR3 in DNA: TGTGCCAGCAGCCCAGGGGCACAGGGGGCCGAGCAGTACTTC.

In the case of this clone: The identical CDR3 is also encoded by other nucleotide sequences in the sample. The chain combines TRBV6-5 with TRBJ2-1, with 10 positions matching TRBD2. This CDR3 has 15 amino acids. Trimming cost V 4 bases and J 2 bases; bases outside gene matches: 2. The V gene's germline CDR1 is MNHEY and CDR2 SVGAGI. CDR3 residues: CASSSTSGTYNEQFF. The CDR3 bases are TGTGCCAGCAGTTCTACTAGCGGGACCTACAATGAGCAGTTCTTC.

Written as DNA, the CDR3 is TGTGCCATAATCGGGACAGGGTTTGAGCAGTTCTTC. Protein product: CAIIGTGFEQFF. The chain employs TRBV2 and TRBJ2-1; TRBD1 agrees at 9 bases. Looked up from germline, CDR1 is SNHLY and CDR2 is FYNNEI. This CDR3 contains 12 residues. The V segment lost 10 bases and the J segment 9 bases; nucleotides outside the gene matches: 7. The variable domain in full, with the rest retrieved from reference TRBV2 and TRBJ2-1, is EPEVTQTPSHQVTQMGQEVILRCVPISNHLYFYWYRQILGQKVEFLVSFYNNEISEKSEIFDDQFSVERPDGSNFTLKIRSTKLEDSAMYFCAIIGTGFEQFFGPGTRLTVL.

The chain couples TRBV28 to TRBJ1-1, with D tentatively TRBD1 (6 bases). Trimming took off 5 bases at V and 9 bases at J, with 22 bases between the two ends. CDR1 and CDR2 from the germline V gene are MDHEN and SYDVKM. The CDR3 runs 15 residues. Here the CDR3 reads CASSPNSGQGQKAFF. The CDR3 DNA reads as TGTGCCAGCAGTCCAAACTCAGGGCAGGGGCAAAAAGCTTTCTTT.

The chain links TRBV19 to TRBJ1-1; perhaps TRBD1 as D (5 bases). The CDR3 consists of 14 residues. Trimming pared 7 bases from V and 5 bases from J, leaving 17 bases between. Germline V gene data show CDR1 as LNHDA and CDR2 as SQIVND (reference sequence). The CDR3 protein is CASTKMTDWTEAFF. The CDR3 DNA follows: TGTGCCAGTACCAAGATGACAGACTGGACTGAAGCTTTCTTT.

The chain employs TRBV7-9 and TRBJ2-2; 9 bases align to TRBD2. This CDR3 has 17 residues. CDR1 is SEHNR and CDR2 is FQNEAQ in the germline V gene (reference sequence). With V trimmed by 3 bases and J by 5 bases, 10 bases remained unmatched. The CDR3 loop is CASSFAGSGSGTGELFF. The DNA of the CDR3 is TGTGCCAGCAGCTTCGCTGGTAGCGGGAGTGGGACCGGGGAGCTGTTTTTT.

The chain is built from TRBV28 and TRBJ1-3, with a possible D match to TRBD1 (5 bases). CDR3 length: 14 amino acids. Germline CDR1 and CDR2: MDHEN and SYDVKM. Trimming removed 3 bases at V and 3 bases at J, with 9 bases between. The CDR3 DNA is TGTGCCAGCAGTTTCACGGGGGATGGAAACACCATATATTTT. Its protein product is CASSFTGDGNTIYF. Complete variable domain (other parts from reference TRBV28 and TRBJ1-3): DVKVTQSSRYLVKRTGEKVFLECVQDMDHENMFWYRQDPGLGLRLIYFSYDVKMKEKGDIPEGYSVSREKKERFSLILESASTNQTSMYLCASSFTGDGNTIYFGEGSWLTVV.

The chain couples TRBV6-6 to TRBJ1-2, with TRBD1 matching 9 bases. CDR3 length equals 13 residues. V lost 8 bases, J lost 6 bases, and 7 bases stayed unmatched. Germline CDR1 MNHNY, CDR2 SVGAGI (reference sequence). The CDR3 reads CASQDRGLDGYTF. CDR3 DNA sequence: TGTGCCAGCCAGGACAGGGGCTTAGATGGCTACACCTTC.

The J gene is TRBJ1-1, the V gene TRBV10-1; TRBD1 aligns across 8 bases. CDR3 length: 14 residues. The germline V gene encodes CDR1 WNHNN and CDR2 SYGVQD (reference sequence). Trimming at V came to 4 bases and at J to 4 bases, leaving 5 bases not matched to a gene. CDR3 bases: TGCGCCAGCAGTGGGACAGGGATCGCCACTGAAGCTTTCTTT. Translation: CASSGTGIATEAFF.

This chain connects TRBV13 to TRBJ2-5, with TRBD2 matching over 11 bases. This CDR3 region has 19 residues. Germline values: CDR1 PRHDT, CDR2 FYEKMQ (reference sequence). The V gene end was trimmed by 2 bases and the J gene end by 1 base; junction bases not matched to a gene: 12. The CDR3 region has the DNA TGTGCCAGCAGCTTATCCTGGGCCGGGACTAGCGGTAGCCAAGAGACCCAGTACTTC. Translated, it gives CASSLSWAGTSGSQETQYF.

The chain joins TRBV29-1 to TRBJ2-1; 7 bases are shared with TRBD2. V lost 3 bases, J lost 5 bases, and 4 bases stayed unmatched. CDR3 size: 13 residues. Per germline, CDR1 SQVTM and CDR2 ANQGSEA. CDR3 coding DNA: TGCAGCGTTGATAAGGGGACTAACAATGAGCAGTTCTTC. As protein: CSVDKGTNNEQFF.

The rearrangement uses TRBV15 and TRBJ1-2; 7 positions agree with TRBD1. The CDR3 is 15 residues long. CDR1 and CDR2 (germline): LNHNV, YYDKDF (reference sequence). V shed 4 bases, J shed 2 bases, and the junction held 7 bases outside the gene matches. The CDR3 protein is CATSTLPGQNYGYTF. As DNA, the CDR3 is TGTGCCACCAGCACTCTACCGGGACAGAACTATGGCTACACCTTC. The full variable domain, its missing parts supplied by reference TRBV15 and TRBJ1-2, is DAMVIQNPRYQVTQFGKPVTLSCSQTLNHNVMYWYQQKSSQAPKLLFHYYDKDFNNEADTPDNFQSRRPNTSFCFLDIRSPGLGDTAMYLCATSTLPGQNYGYTFGSGTRLTVV.

The chain uses TRBV7-2 and TRBJ2-1; 7 bases map to TRBD2. The CDR3 spans 13 residues. From germline, CDR1 is SGHTA and CDR2 FQGNSA. J lost 11 bases, V lost 5 bases, and 9 bases had no gene match. Here the CDR3 reads CASSRQRGSKQFF. The CDR3 region has the DNA TGTGCCAGCAGCCGTCAGCGGGGAAGCAAGCAGTTCTTC.

The chain joins TRBV12-5 to TRBJ2-1, with 9 bases that match TRBD2. Losses at the gene ends were 0 bases for V and 5 bases for J; bases not matched to a gene: 8. The CDR3 is 17 amino acids. CDR1 is LGHNT and CDR2 is FRNRAP in the germline V gene. The CDR3 is CASGLVAGGSGDNEQFF. The CDR3 nucleotides are TGTGCTAGTGGTTTGGTTGCGGGAGGGTCCGGGGACAATGAGCAGTTCTTC. The whole variable domain, filled in from reference TRBV12-5 and TRBJ2-1, reads DARVTQTPRHKVTEMGQEVTMRCQPILGHNTVFWYRQTMMQGLELLAYFRNRAPLDDSGMPKDRFSAEMPDATLATLKIQPSEPRDSAVYFCASGLVAGGSGDNEQFFGPGTRLTVL.

The chain combines TRBV19 with TRBJ2-1; 10 nucleotides agree with TRBD2. The V and J ends lost 2 bases and 6 bases, in that order; junction bases with no gene match: 4. Germline V lookup: CDR1 LNHDA, CDR2 SQIVND (reference sequence). This CDR3 is built from 15 residues. As DNA, the CDR3 is TGTGCCAGTAGTATACCGGGACTAGCGCGCAATGAGCAGTTCTTC. As protein: CASSIPGLARNEQFF.

This clone was seen a handful of times. V and J are TRBV5-4 and TRBJ1-1; D might be TRBD1 (6 bases). V lost 0 bases and J 1 base, leaving 13 bases between the germline ends. Germline loops: CDR1 SGHNT, CDR2 YYREEE (reference sequence). The CDR3 is 16 amino acids. The CDR3 reads CASSLGFAGANTEAFF. Written as DNA, the CDR3 is TGTGCCAGCAGCTTGGGCTTCGCAGGGGCGAACACTGAAGCTTTCTTT.

This rearrangement joins TRBV4-1 to TRBJ2-7; TRBD1 is a possible D gene (5 bases). Germline V lookup: CDR1 MGHRA, CDR2 YSYEKL. This CDR3 is built from 14 residues. V was pared by 0 bases and J by 2 bases, with 8 bases between. The CDR3 nucleotides read TGCGCCAGCAGCCAAGATGTCAGGGCCTACGAGCAGTACTTC. As protein: CASSQDVRAYEQYF.

This rearrangement joins TRBV6-1 to TRBJ2-5; 7 bases are a match to TRBD2. Germline V gene lookup returns CDR1 MNHNS and CDR2 SASEGT. This CDR3 has 15 residues. The junction had 6 bases not matched to a gene; V was cut back by 4 bases and J by 1 base. CDR3 sequence (DNA): TGTGCCAGCAGTGCCTCACTAGCGATCCAAGAGACCCAGTACTTC. Translating it yields CASSASLAIQETQYF.

V and J are TRBV18 and TRBJ2-1, with TRBD2 matching 14 bases. The V gene end was trimmed by 3 bases and the J gene end by 13 bases; junction bases not matched to a gene: 11. Looked up from germline, CDR1 is KGHSH and CDR2 is LQKENI. This CDR3 has 16 residues. CDR3 sequence reads: CASSPASGTSGSFQFF. DNA of the CDR3: TGTGCCAGCTCACCTGCCTCCGGGACTAGCGGGAGTTTTCAGTTCTTC.